This TCR beta chain was observed in a study of blood T cell repertoires in COVID-19. Overall study context: Acute-phase and convalescent COVID-19 samples originated in the United States, Italy and Spain. PBMCs, B-cell-depleted T cells, or T cells provided the cDNA or gDNA that made up the material.

The CDR3 runs 15 residues. The germline gives CDR1 SNHLY, CDR2 FYNNEI. V lost 4 bases to trimming and J lost 3 bases; unmatched junction nucleotides: 4. Measured with immunoSEQ multiplex PCR; TCRdb has only the in-frame clones, and not every one. The sample records more than 300,000 clones, approximately 89% being singletons. The sample consisted of peripheral blood. The chain links TRBV2 to TRBJ1-3; TRBD1 matches at 9 bases. The clonotype was recovered from a woman in her twenties or thirties with COVID-19, enrolled during active disease. In DNA, the CDR3 is TGTGCCAGCAGTGTGGGACAGGGAAATGGAAACACCATATATTTT. Translation: CASSVGQGNGNTIYF.